This record looks at one T cell receptor beta chain sequence and its context. Its antigen is unidentified. Being one base from a much bigger clone, this may be a read error. Beta-chain TCR CDR3 regions were amplified from RNA transcripts. Following a first-round RT-PCR that used HTBI primers, a second-round multiplex PCR was carried out. Using its own MiXCR run on the multiplex PCR reads, TCRdb lists one record per CDR3 protein. The table includes over a million distinct CDR3 sequences, 35% to 40% detected once. Patients were diagnosed from clinical symptoms, serum thyroxine, TRAb, thyroid ultrasound and orbital computed tomography. The CDR3 length is 12 residues. Germline V gene data show CDR1 as SNHLY and CDR2 as FYNNEI. These data are taken from a study of Graves' ophthalmopathy and Graves' hyperthyroidism. Study conclusions and caveats: A 13-signature model separated ophthalmopathy from stable hyperthyroidism, approximately 87% sensitivity, 65% to 82% specificity.

The TCR sequence derives from an adult man with Graves' hyperthyroidism. The sequenced material came from peripheral blood or thyroid tissue (not recorded which). J is TRBJ1-2 and V is TRBV2; D gene unclear. The CDR3: CASSEAWGGHTF. The CDR3 DNA reads as TGTGCCAGCAGTGAAGCGTGGGGTGGCCACACCTTC. Full variable domain (missing parts from reference TRBV2 and TRBJ1-2): EPEVTQTPSHQVTQMGQEVILRCVPISNHLYFYWYRQILGQKVEFLVSFYNNEISEKSEIFDDQFSVERPDGSNFTLKIRSTKLEDSAMYFCASSEAWGGHTFGSGTRLTVV.